The 13 T cell receptor beta chains below were found in one sample sequenced in a study of memory CD4+ T cells and cytomegalovirus serostatus. The sort gate was single viable CD3+CD4+CD8-CD45RO+ cells for memory CD4+ T cells. The assay was immunoSEQ multiplex PCR, and TCRdb's table has in-frame clones only and misses some. This table holds roughly 48,000 clones, more than 70% found once. Sequenced: memory CD4+ T cells from blood. The receptor source for this set is an adult in good health and CMV-seropositive.

V gene TRBV4-1 combines with J gene TRBJ2-7; weak D call: TRBD2 (6 bases). The V gene lost 4 bases and the J gene lost 0 bases, with 16 bases spanning the gap. CDR1 and CDR2 (germline): MGHRA, YSYEKL. The CDR3 spans 16 residues. The CDR3 spells CASSPPGVLSSYEQYF. The CDR3 DNA reads as TGCGCCAGCAGCCCCCCGGGGGTACTGAGCTCCTACGAGCAGTACTTC.

Only a few counts were recorded for this clone. The chain joins TRBV29-1 to TRBJ2-1, with 12 nucleotides matching TRBD2. V shed 4 bases, J shed 3 bases, and the junction held 7 bases outside the gene matches. The CDR3 is 16 residues long. Germline V gene lookup returns CDR1 SQVTM and CDR2 ANQGSEA. CDR3 region: CSVVLAGGLVYNEQFF. The CDR3 nucleotides read TGCAGCGTTGTACTAGCGGGGGGACTTGTCTACAATGAGCAGTTCTTC.

The chain joins TRBV10-2 to TRBJ1-5; no reliable D call. CDR3 length: 15 amino acids. The ends were cut back, 0 bases at V and 6 bases at J, with 12 bases in the middle. Germline CDR1 WSHSY, CDR2 SAAADI. This chain's CDR3 is CASSESDPGSQPQHF. In DNA, the CDR3 is TGCGCCAGCAGTGAGTCCGACCCGGGGTCTCAGCCCCAGCATTTT.

This clone was recorded once. The chain carries TRBV10-3 and TRBJ1-2, with 11 positions matching TRBD1. In germline, CDR1 is ENHRY, CDR2 SYGVKD. This CDR3 contains 14 residues. V was pared by 7 bases and J by 3 bases, with 4 bases of the junction left unmatched. The CDR3 sequence: CAITRTGGDYGYTF. The CDR3 coding sequence is TGTGCCATCACTCGGACAGGGGGCGACTATGGCTACACCTTC.

V and J are TRBV18 and TRBJ1-4; 7 nucleotides match TRBD1. Germline values: CDR1 KGHSH, CDR2 LQKENI. V lost 1 base, J lost 0 bases, and 2 bases stayed unmatched. This CDR3 has 16 residues. CDR3 DNA sequence: TGTGCCAGCTCACCACGACAGGGCTCAACTAATGAAAAACTGTTTTTT. As protein: CASSPRQGSTNEKLFF.

The chain couples TRBV7-2 to TRBJ2-5; D remains ambiguous. Deletions cut 3 bases from V and 4 bases from J, with 9 bases between. This CDR3 spans 13 amino acids. The germline CDR1 and CDR2 sequences are SGHTA and FQGNSA. CDR3 sequence reads: CASSFRRGETQYF. CDR3 nucleotide sequence: TGTGCCAGCAGCTTCCGCAGAGGAGAGACCCAGTACTTC.

This chain uses TRBV28 with TRBJ1-1; 9 nucleotides align to TRBD1. CDR3 size: 12 residues. With V trimmed by 5 bases and J by 11 bases, 6 bases remained unmatched. The germline V gene encodes CDR1 MDHEN and CDR2 SYDVKM. Here the CDR3 DNA reads TGTGCCAGCAGTCCCCGGGACAGGGAGGCTTTCTTT. This codes for CASSPRDREAFF.

This clone was observed once. The chain has TRBV7-2 and TRBJ2-4; TRBD2 matches at 11 bases. The CDR3 covers 17 residues. V lost 5 bases, J lost 0 bases, and 6 bases stayed unmatched. Per germline, CDR1 SGHTA and CDR2 FQGNSA. Here the CDR3 reads CASSQGSGGVAKNIQYF. DNA of the CDR3: TGTGCCAGCAGCCAGGGTAGCGGGGGGGTAGCCAAAAACATTCAGTACTTC.

V gene TRBV2 combines with J gene TRBJ2-7; no clear D gene. Germline V gene lookup returns CDR1 SNHLY and CDR2 FYNNEI. V was clipped by 3 bases and J by 5 bases, with 11 bases between them. This CDR3 region has 13 residues. This CDR3 is CASSDGEFDEQYF. CDR3 bases: TGTGCCAGCAGTGATGGTGAATTTGACGAGCAGTACTTC.

The chain joins TRBV19 to TRBJ1-4; 9 nucleotides align to TRBD1. The germline CDR1 and CDR2 sequences are LNHDA and SQIVND (reference sequence). The CDR3 runs to 16 residues. V dropped 6 bases and J dropped 0; count of bases not matched to a gene: 5. CDR3 DNA sequence: TGTGCCAGTAGGGGGACAGGGAGCTCAACTAATGAAAAACTGTTTTTT. Its translation is CASRGTGSSTNEKLFF. Filled out from reference TRBV19 and TRBJ1-4, the complete variable domain reads DGGITQSPKYLFRKEGQNVTLSCEQNLNHDAMYWYRQDPGQGLRLIYYSQIVNDFQKGDIAEGYSVSREKKESFPLTVTSAQKNPTAFYLCASRGTGSSTNEKLFFGSGTQLSVL.

The gene calls are TRBV4-3 and TRBJ1-2; unclear D gene. Trimming removed 4 bases at V and 2 bases at J, with 14 bases between. Germline CDR1 LGHNA, CDR2 YSLEER. This CDR3 has 15 residues. CDR3 nucleotides: TGCGCCAGCAGCCGTTCGGACGGAGCCAACTATGGCTACACCTTC. Translating gives CASSRSDGANYGYTF.

This chain links TRBV7-2 with TRBJ1-1, with D perhaps TRBD1 (5 bases). CDR1 and CDR2 from the germline V gene are SGHTA and FQGNSA. This CDR3 is built from 12 residues. Between the trimmed V and J ends, which lost 2 bases and 9 bases, there was a span of 10 bases. The CDR3 here is CASSLLNRKAFF. In DNA form, the CDR3 reads TGTGCCAGCAGCTTATTGAACAGGAAAGCTTTCTTT.

The chain employs TRBV19 and TRBJ2-6, with unresolved D. The germline V and J ends were trimmed by 3 bases and 4 bases, with 7 bases remaining between them. Germline-derived CDR1 and CDR2 are LNHDA and SQIVND (reference sequence). The CDR3 is 14 amino acids. The CDR3 DNA follows: TGTGCCAGTAGTATGGGCTACGGGGCCAACGTCCTGACTTTC. Amino acid sequence: CASSMGYGANVLTF.